This TCR beta chain was retrieved from a study of T cells in localized non-small cell lung cancer. Study-wide results and caveats: The tumor had only one region sequenced, so heterogeneity remains possible.

Repertoires were generated with immunoSEQ multiplex PCR, while TCRdb's copy carries only in-frame clones and drops some. The data contain over 50,000 clones, approximately 80% of them singletons. Note on this clone: Its antigen is not known.

This clonotype was obtained from a man aged 40 to 69 with stage III lung adenocarcinoma. The material sequenced was peripheral blood mononuclear cells, taken before any cancer treatment.

CDR3 region: CASSIGGLGHQFF. The CDR3, as DNA: TGTGCCAGTAGTATAGGGGGACTAGGACACCAGTTCTTC. The chain recombines TRBV19 with TRBJ2-1; TRBD2 matches 8 bases. Germline V CDR1 and CDR2: LNHDA, SQIVND (reference sequence). The junction had 6 bases not matched to a gene; V was cut back by 1 base and J by 13 bases. The CDR3 totals 13 residues.